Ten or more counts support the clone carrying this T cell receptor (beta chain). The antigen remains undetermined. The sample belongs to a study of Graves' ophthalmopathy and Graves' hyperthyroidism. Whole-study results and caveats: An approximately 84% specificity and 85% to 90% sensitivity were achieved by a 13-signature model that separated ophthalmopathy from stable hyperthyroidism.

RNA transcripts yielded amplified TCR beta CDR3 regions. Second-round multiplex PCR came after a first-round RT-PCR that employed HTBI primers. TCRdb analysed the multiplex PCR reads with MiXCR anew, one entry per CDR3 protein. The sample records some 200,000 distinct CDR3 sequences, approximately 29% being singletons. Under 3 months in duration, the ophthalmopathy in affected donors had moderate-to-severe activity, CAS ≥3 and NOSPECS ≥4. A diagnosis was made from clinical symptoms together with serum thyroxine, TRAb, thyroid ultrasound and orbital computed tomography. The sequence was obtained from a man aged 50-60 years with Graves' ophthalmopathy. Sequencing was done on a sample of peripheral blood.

Here the CDR3 DNA reads TGCGCCAGCAGCTTGCTAGCGGGAGCCCGAGAGACCCAGTACTTC. It encodes CASSLLAGARETQYF. This sequence joins TRBV5-1 and TRBJ2-5, with TRBD2 matching over 10 bases. This CDR3 comprises 15 residues. CDR1 is SGHRS and CDR2 is YFSETQ in the germline V gene. Trimming cost V 1 base and J 4 bases; bases outside gene matches: 4.